This T cell receptor beta chain was sequenced in a study of OX40 agonist ivuxolimab in advanced cancers. Whole-study context: Previous treatment with anti-PD-1, anti-PD-L1 or anti-CTLA-4 therapy was allowed; 40% had received some. One patient with hepatocellular carcinoma and two with cutaneous melanoma, three in all, had partial responses.

Sequenced by immunoSEQ multiplex PCR; TCRdb stores in-frame clones only, minus some. The table has 63,000 or so clones, around 82% seen once. A word on this clone: Its antigen remains unidentified.

Points from the study as a whole: The antigen specificity of the peripheral T cells (those that were expanded) was not determined. Compared with CD4+, CD8+ T cells on average had more expanded clones.

This sample comprised CD4+ or CD8+ T cells sorted from blood, obtained in a trial of the OX40 agonist ivuxolimab. The TCR comes from an adult with an advanced solid tumor such as melanoma, head and neck, liver or kidney cancer.

The CDR3 is CASSLGQGRTNTGELFF. For the CDR3, the DNA is TGTGCCAGCAGCCTAGGACAGGGACGGACAAACACCGGGGAGCTGTTTTTT. The genes are TRBV11-3 and TRBJ2-2, with 8 bases identical to TRBD1. CDR3 length: 17 residues. The V gene end was trimmed by 5 bases and the J gene end by 2 bases; junction bases not matched to a gene: 10. The germline CDR1 and CDR2 sequences are SGHNT and YENEEA.